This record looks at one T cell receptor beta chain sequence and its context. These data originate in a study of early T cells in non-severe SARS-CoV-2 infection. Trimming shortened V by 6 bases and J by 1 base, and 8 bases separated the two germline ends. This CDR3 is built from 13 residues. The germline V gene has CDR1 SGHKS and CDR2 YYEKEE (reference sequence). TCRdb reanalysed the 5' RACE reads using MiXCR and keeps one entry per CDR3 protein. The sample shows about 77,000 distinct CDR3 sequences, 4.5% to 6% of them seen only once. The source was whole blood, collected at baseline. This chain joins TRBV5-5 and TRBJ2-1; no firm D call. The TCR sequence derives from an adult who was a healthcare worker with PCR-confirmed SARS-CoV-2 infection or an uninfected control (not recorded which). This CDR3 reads CASIPMSYNEQFF. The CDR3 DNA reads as TGTGCCAGCATTCCTATGTCCTACAATGAGCAGTTCTTC.